This TCR beta chain was recorded in a study of blood T cell repertoires in COVID-19. Generated by immunoSEQ multiplex PCR, the TCRdb table keeps only in-frame clones and is missing some. The sample records 280,000 or so clones, 87% being singletons. The CDR3 has 15 amino acids. From germline, CDR1 is KGHSH and CDR2 LQKENI. The V segment lost 5 bases and the J segment 7 bases; nucleotides outside the gene matches: 4. Sequenced sample: PBMCs or T cells enriched from blood (not recorded which). V usage is TRBV18 and J usage is TRBJ2-1, with TRBD2 matching over 14 bases. The TCR was taken from a woman in her 40s who had recovered from COVID-19. The DNA of the CDR3 is TGTGCCAGCTCAATGGGACTAGCGGGAGAAAATGAGCAGTTCTTC. Protein: CASSMGLAGENEQFF.